This T cell receptor beta chain was observed in a study of OX40 agonist ivuxolimab in advanced cancers. Profiled with immunoSEQ multiplex PCR; TCRdb holds only in-frame clones, not every one. This table has 45,000 to 70,000 clones, approximately 83% appearing once. The sample in question was CD4+ or CD8+ T cells sorted from blood, obtained in a trial of the OX40 agonist ivuxolimab. The TCR originated in an adult with an advanced solid tumor such as melanoma, head and neck, liver or kidney cancer.

For the CDR3, the DNA is TGCGCCAGCAGCTTAGTGCAGGGTTGGACAGATACGCAGTATTTT. It encodes CASSLVQGWTDTQYF. The chain recombines TRBV5-1 with TRBJ2-3; possibly TRBD1 for D (5 bases). This CDR3 has 15 residues. CDR1 and CDR2 from the germline V gene are SGHRS and YFSETQ. Trimming took off 2 bases at V and 3 bases at J, with 13 bases between the two ends.